Listed below are T cell receptor beta chains from one sample, sequenced in a study of T cell responses to AZD1222 COVID-19 vaccine. Measured with immunoSEQ multiplex PCR; TCRdb has only the in-frame clones, and not every one. The repertoire has tens of thousands of clones, approximately 85% of them found once; the top ten carry about 9.4%. Sequencing was performed on peripheral blood, taken 28 days after the second AZD1222 dose. These TCRs come from an adult who received the AZD1222 COVID-19 vaccine. Each CDR3 is given without its conserved first and last residue. Only part of the rows carry a size: once, few, many, or a class if the clone is expanded.

j_gene	abundance	v_gene	CDR3aa
TRBJ1-4	-	TRBV6-5	ASSLWTGFNEKLF
TRBJ1-5	-	TRBV12-1	ASSFARGAGWDQPQH
TRBJ1-1	-	TRBV15	ATSRLPLDRVNTEAF
TRBJ2-3	-	TRBV18	ASSPDTDTQY
TRBJ1-6	-	TRBV19	ASRDRGRSPLH
TRBJ1-4	-	TRBV7-9	ASSLSRTGSNEKLF
TRBJ2-5	-	TRBV5-4	ASSPRTGQETQY
TRBJ2-7	-	TRBV12-3/TRBV12-4	ASSLGYEQY
TRBJ2-1	large	TRBV27	ASSLFTNSYNEQF
TRBJ2-3	-	TRBV11-2	ASSPRTRGIDTQY
TRBJ1-4	once	TRBV28	ASKTDRGREKLF
TRBJ2-1	-	TRBV5-4	ASSSYNEQF
TRBJ1-4	-	TRBV4-2	ASSQESGESTNEKLF